A selection of T cell receptor beta chains follows, all from one sample in a study of blood T cell repertoires in COVID-19. Clones were sequenced by immunoSEQ multiplex PCR, and TCRdb holds only the in-frame ones, with some missing. Of approximately 240,000 clones listed, around 84% were seen once; the top ten hold 15% to 20%. The sequenced sample consisted of peripheral blood. The receptors shown here come from a woman older than 75 with active or convalescent COVID-19. CDR3s include the opening cysteine and the closing phenylalanine or tryptophan. The order of the fields is clone size, J gene, D gene, V gene, CDR3 protein, CDR3 DNA. A D gene is named only where the DNA matches it firmly. Expanded clones get a size class; other rows say once, few or many, or leave the size out.

>few|TRBJ2-1|.|TRBV5-6
CASSFRQVRYNEQFF
TGTGCCAGCAGCTTCCGGCAGGTTCGCTACAATGAGCAGTTCTTC
>.|TRBJ2-7|TRBD1|TRBV7-8
CASSSGTGSSYEQYF
TGTGCCAGCAGCTCCGGGACAGGGAGCTCCTACGAGCAGTACTTC
>.|TRBJ2-3|TRBD2|TRBV29-1
CSVGLAGPWDTQYF
TGCAGCGTCGGACTAGCGGGCCCGTGGGATACGCAGTATTTT
>.|TRBJ1-1|.|TRBV3-1/TRBV3-2
CASSLSDTNTEAFF
TGTGCCAGCAGCCTTAGTGACACGAACACTGAAGCTTTCTTT
>.|TRBJ2-3|.|TRBV29-1
CSVDGAPRVDTQYF
TGCAGCGTTGATGGAGCCCCCCGTGTAGATACGCAGTATTTT
>.|TRBJ1-2|.|TRBV19
CASSIPVPDYGYTF
TGTGCCAGTAGTATTCCGGTGCCGGACTATGGCTACACCTTC
>few|TRBJ2-7|TRBD1|TRBV7-3
CASSSGTVGEQYF
TGTGCCAGCAGCTCCGGGACAGTTGGCGAGCAGTACTTC
>.|TRBJ2-4|.|TRBV6-5
CASSYDSLAKNIQYF
TGTGCCAGCAGTTACGACAGCCTGGCCAAAAACATTCAGTACTTC
>.|TRBJ1-4|TRBD1|TRBV6-6
CASRIDRGVEKLFF
TGTGCCAGCAGAATCGACAGGGGGGTCGAAAAACTGTTTTTT
>.|TRBJ2-3|.|TRBV30
CAWSFGGTLSADTQYF
TGTGCCTGGAGTTTTGGAGGGACCCTCTCAGCAGATACGCAGTATTTT
>.|TRBJ1-2|.|TRBV19
CASSTQINYGYTF
TGTGCCAGTAGTACCCAGATTAACTATGGCTACACCTTC
>.|TRBJ1-6|.|TRBV19
CASSERHTSSPLHF
TGTGCCAGTAGTGAGAGACACACCAGTTCACCCCTCCACTTT
>.|TRBJ2-7|TRBD1|TRBV5-1
CASSPGTGGYEQYF
TGCGCCAGCAGCCCCGGGACAGGGGGGTACGAGCAGTACTTC
>.|TRBJ2-1|TRBD2|TRBV5-8
CASSLTGRADNEQFF
TGTGCCAGCAGCTTGACCGGGAGGGCCGACAATGAGCAGTTCTTC
>.|TRBJ1-1|TRBD1|TRBV5-4
CASSSDRGGVGRAFF
TGTGCCAGCAGCTCGGACAGGGGTGGCGTGGGAAGGGCTTTCTTT
>once|TRBJ2-5|TRBD2|TRBV9
CASSPRGLAGGQETQYF
TGTGCCAGCAGCCCTCGAGGACTAGCGGGGGGCCAGGAGACCCAGTACTTC
>.|TRBJ2-3|.|TRBV7-9
CASSLAAGAKDTQYF
TGTGCCAGCAGCCTGGCCGCGGGGGCTAAGGATACGCAGTATTTT
>.|TRBJ1-4|TRBD1|TRBV11-2
CASSLRQGAGEKLFF
TGTGCCAGCAGCCTTAGGCAGGGGGCGGGTGAAAAACTGTTTTTT
>once|TRBJ1-1|.|TRBV4-1
CASSPRVQGLNTEAFF
TGCGCCAGCAGCCCCCGGGTACAGGGCCTGAACACTGAAGCTTTCTTT
>.|TRBJ1-1|.|TRBV7-9
CASSLVGRLMNTEAFF
TGTGCCAGCAGCTTAGTGGGGCGCCTCATGAACACTGAAGCTTTCTTT
>.|TRBJ2-2|TRBD2|TRBV7-2
CASGLAVTNTGELFF
TGTGCCTCCGGACTAGCGGTGACGAACACCGGGGAGCTGTTTTTT
>.|TRBJ1-5|.|TRBV5-1
CASSQTGLQPQHF
TGCGCCAGCAGTCAAACAGGGTTGCAGCCCCAGCATTTT
>.|TRBJ1-5|.|TRBV19
CASSRQGFNQPQHF
TGTGCCAGTAGCCGCCAGGGCTTCAATCAGCCCCAGCATTTT
>.|TRBJ2-2|TRBD2|TRBV7-6
CASSLGLAGNTGELFF
TGTGCCAGCAGCTTAGGACTAGCGGGGAACACCGGGGAGCTGTTTTTT
>.|TRBJ2-1|.|TRBV7-9
CASSLISSVNEQFF
TGTGCCAGCAGCTTAATTTCTAGCGTCAATGAGCAGTTCTTC
>once|TRBJ1-2|TRBD1|TRBV27
CASSLSGTGGGYTF
TGTGCCAGCAGTTTATCGGGGACAGGGGGGGGCTACACCTTC
>.|TRBJ1-2|.|TRBV2
CASSVGGTPIYGYTF
TGTGCCAGCAGTGTCGGGGGGACTCCGATCTATGGCTACACCTTC
>once|TRBJ1-1|.|TRBV24-1
CATSGIDTEAFF
TGTGCCACCAGTGGTATTGACACTGAAGCTTTCTTT
>.|TRBJ2-1|TRBD1|TRBV6-5
CASSLGQGIGEQFF
TGTGCCAGCAGCCTTGGACAGGGAATAGGAGAGCAGTTCTTC
>.|TRBJ2-1|.|TRBV9
CASSVERGSYNEQFF
TGTGCCAGCAGCGTAGAACGCGGATCCTACAATGAGCAGTTCTTC
>few|TRBJ2-3|.|TRBV29-1
CSVLREQTNTQYF
TGCAGCGTTCTCCGGGAGCAAACAAATACGCAGTATTTT
>once|TRBJ2-2|TRBD2|TRBV7-6
CASSLIGGGRTSGELFF
TGTGCCAGCAGCTTAATTGGCGGGGGGCGAACCTCCGGGGAGCTGTTTTTT
>.|TRBJ1-3|.|TRBV11-3
CASSLAGSGNTIYF
TGTGCCAGCAGCTTGGCGGGCTCTGGAAACACCATATATTTT
>.|TRBJ2-7|TRBD2|TRBV5-4
CASTHGASGAPYEQYF
TGTGCCAGCACCCACGGGGCTAGCGGGGCACCCTACGAGCAGTACTTC
>.|TRBJ1-2|.|TRBV19
CASSIGGGSQFYGYTF
TGTGCCAGTAGTATAGGTGGGGGCTCACAATTCTATGGCTACACCTTC
>.|TRBJ1-1|.|TRBV7-3
CASSLRVGDTEAFF
TGTGCCAGCAGCTTAAGGGTCGGGGACACTGAAGCTTTCTTT
>.|TRBJ1-5|TRBD1|TRBV19
CATSGRAGGFLVNQPQHF
TGTGCCACCTCGGGAAGGGCAGGGGGCTTTTTGGTCAATCAGCCCCAGCATTTT
>.|TRBJ1-1|TRBD1|TRBV18
CASSLTGGRTEAFF
TGTGCCAGCTCACTTACAGGGGGCCGCACTGAAGCTTTCTTT
>.|TRBJ1-4|TRBD1|TRBV6-5
CASSYTTGHREKLFF
TGTGCCAGCAGTTACACGACAGGGCATCGTGAAAAACTGTTTTTT
>.|TRBJ2-7|TRBD2|TRBV7-2
CASSLVAGAYEQYF
TGTGCCAGCAGCTTAGTAGCGGGGGCCTACGAGCAGTACTTC
>once|TRBJ1-2|.|TRBV20-1
CSASSGVSGYTF
TGCAGTGCTAGTTCAGGGGTCAGTGGCTACACCTTC
>.|TRBJ1-1|.|TRBV4-1
CASSQDTQQVSLVTEAFF
TGCGCCAGCAGCCAAGATACACAACAGGTTTCTCTAGTCACTGAAGCTTTCTTT
>.|TRBJ2-2|.|TRBV5-1
CASSIRTGNTGELFF
TGCGCCAGCAGCATCCGGACGGGAAACACCGGGGAGCTGTTTTTT
>.|TRBJ2-1|.|TRBV4-3
CASSQDRGYNEQFF
TGCGCCAGCAGCCAAGATAGGGGCTACAATGAGCAGTTCTTC
>.|TRBJ2-5|.|TRBV2
CASRDGSRAQYF
TGTGCCAGCAGAGACGGCTCCAGGGCCCAGTACTTC
>few|TRBJ1-1|.|TRBV5-5
CASSLRVEAFF
TGTGCCAGCAGCTTGCGGGTTGAAGCTTTCTTT
>.|TRBJ1-1|.|TRBV7-2
CASSSTTVMNTEAFF
TGTGCCAGCAGCTCCACGACAGTAATGAACACTGAAGCTTTCTTT
>.|TRBJ2-7|TRBD1|TRBV27
CASSLIGTGGSYEQYF
TGTGCCAGCAGTTTAATAGGGACAGGGGGCTCCTACGAGCAGTACTTC
>.|TRBJ2-1|.|TRBV6-5
CASSDGLDNEQFF
TGTGCCAGCAGCGACGGACTGGACAATGAGCAGTTCTTC
>.|TRBJ2-1|.|TRBV12-3/TRBV12-4
CASSTQGGIEQFF
TGTGCCAGCAGCACCCAGGGAGGAATCGAGCAGTTCTTC
>.|TRBJ1-3|TRBD1|TRBV5-4
CASSLGGQGRSGNTIYF
TGTGCCAGCAGCTTGGGGGGACAGGGGCGCTCTGGAAACACCATATATTTT
>.|TRBJ1-5|.|TRBV7-2
CASSLHSKYSNQPQHF
TGTGCCAGCAGCCTACACAGCAAGTATAGCAATCAGCCCCAGCATTTT
>.|TRBJ2-1|TRBD2|TRBV7-7
CASSLGLSLAGGPPERPGEQFF
TGTGCTAGCAGCTTAGGTCTATCTTTAGCGGGGGGGCCTCCCGAAAGGCCGGGTGAGCAGTTCTTC
>.|TRBJ2-2|TRBD2|TRBV14
CASAGGTNTGELFF
TGTGCTAGCGCGGGGGGAACGAACACCGGGGAGCTGTTTTTT
>.|TRBJ1-1|TRBD1|TRBV4-2
CASSQPDRANTEAFF
TGTGCCAGCAGCCAACCCGACAGGGCGAACACTGAAGCTTTCTTT
>.|TRBJ1-4|.|TRBV27
CASSFLDRGGNEKLFF
TGTGCCAGCAGTTTTTTAGACCGGGGGGGCAATGAAAAACTGTTTTTT
>few|TRBJ1-6|.|TRBV7-9
CASSLGLGLFNSPLHF
TGTGCCAGCAGCTTAGGATTGGGGCTTTTTAATTCACCCCTCCACTTT
>.|TRBJ2-1|TRBD2|TRBV5-4
CASSYDSGRAGYNEQFF
TGTGCCAGCAGCTATGATAGCGGGAGGGCCGGATACAATGAGCAGTTCTTC
>.|TRBJ2-3|TRBD2|TRBV19
CASSSTKRGGSTDTQYF
TGTGCCAGTAGTTCCACAAAGCGGGGGGGATCCACAGATACGCAGTATTTT
>.|TRBJ1-4|.|TRBV5-1
CASRPAATTNEKLFF
TGCGCCAGCAGACCAGCAGCGACAACTAATGAAAAACTGTTTTTT